Given below is one TCR beta chain in context. Its antigen is currently unknown. The CDR3 is 13 amino acids. The germline V and J ends were trimmed by 3 bases and 7 bases, with 11 bases remaining between them. The germline V gene encodes CDR1 PRHDT and CDR2 FYEKMQ (reference sequence). The entry originates in a study of yellow fever vaccine responses in identical twins. Overall study findings and caveats: Twins reportedly mounted vaccine T cell responses that seemed partly convergent, partly personalized.

A single record per CDR3 protein comes from TCRdb applying MiXCR to the RT-PCR reads. Here the sample spans 20,000 to 25,000 distinct CDR3 sequences, roughly 80% being singletons. The chain joins TRBV13 to TRBJ2-3; either TRBD1 or TRBD2 may fit D (6 bases each). The sample was T cells from blood (PBMCs), unsorted or a sorted subset (not recorded which), taken before or after yellow fever vaccination (not recorded which). The sequence was collected from a woman under 30 who received the yellow fever vaccine. The CDR3 here is CASSLGGWNTQYF. The CDR3 coding sequence is TGTGCCAGCAGCTTGGGGGGCTGGAATACGCAGTATTTT.